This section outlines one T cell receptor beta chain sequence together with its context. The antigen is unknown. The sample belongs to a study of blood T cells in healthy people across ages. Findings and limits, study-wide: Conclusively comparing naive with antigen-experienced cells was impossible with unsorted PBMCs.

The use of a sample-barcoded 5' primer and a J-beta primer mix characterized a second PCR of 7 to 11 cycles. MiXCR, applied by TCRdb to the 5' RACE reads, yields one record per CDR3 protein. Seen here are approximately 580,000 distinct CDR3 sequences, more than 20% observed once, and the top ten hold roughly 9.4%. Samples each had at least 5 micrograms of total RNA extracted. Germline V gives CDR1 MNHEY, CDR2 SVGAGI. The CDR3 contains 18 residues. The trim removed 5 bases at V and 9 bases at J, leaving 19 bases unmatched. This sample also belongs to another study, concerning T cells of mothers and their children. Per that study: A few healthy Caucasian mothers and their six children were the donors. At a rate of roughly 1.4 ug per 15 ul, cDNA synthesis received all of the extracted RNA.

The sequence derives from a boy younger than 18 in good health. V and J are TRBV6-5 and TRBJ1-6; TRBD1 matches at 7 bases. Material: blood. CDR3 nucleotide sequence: TGTGCCAGCAGTCAGCGGGCAGGGTTAGATCAGGGGGGTTCACCCCTCCACTTT. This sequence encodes CASSQRAGLDQGGSPLHF.